What follows is one T cell receptor (beta chain) and its context. Per the germline V gene, CDR1 is MNHNS and CDR2 is SASEGT. Unmatched junction bases numbered 13, after V lost 11 bases and J lost 7 bases. This CDR3 is built from 14 residues. Sequencing used immunoSEQ multiplex PCR; TCRdb keeps in-frame clones, though not all of them. The sample shows 70,000 or so clones, about nine tenths of them seen only once. This sample is part of a study of T cell changes during pregnancy in multiple sclerosis. The genes are TRBV6-1 and TRBJ2-7; 11 bases agree with TRBD2. Specimen: peripheral blood, collected in the third trimester of pregnancy. The clonotype comes from a female donor in good health, enrolled as a control in a pregnancy study. The chain's CDR3 is CAGDDSGRAQEQYF. The CDR3 region has the DNA TGTGCCGGCGATGATAGCGGGAGGGCCCAAGAGCAGTACTTC.